Given below is one TCR beta chain in context. The CDR3 has 17 residues. Germline CDR1 is SGHRS and CDR2 is YFSETQ. With V trimmed by 0 bases and J by 8 bases, 15 bases remained unmatched. This sample was included in a study of blood T cell repertoires in COVID-19. Across the whole study: Samples taken during acute and convalescent COVID-19 were collected in the United States, Italy and Spain. T cells, B-cell-depleted T cells, or PBMCs provided the cDNA or gDNA that served as material.

As processed by the authors: Quantification of nucleated cells was approximated via reference gene primer amplification. The assay was immunoSEQ multiplex PCR, and TCRdb's table has in-frame clones only and misses some. V and J calls and clone size come straight from that table; D and trimming were deduced from the DNA. The table has around 130,000 clones, approximately 88% seen once. The chain couples TRBV5-1 to TRBJ1-2, with 8 positions matching TRBD1. The receptor comes from a man between 65 and 85 years old with active COVID-19. The specimen was peripheral blood. The CDR3 sequence: CASSLVGSLQGAEGYTF. As DNA, the CDR3 is TGCGCCAGCAGCTTGGTTGGGTCGCTTCAGGGGGCGGAGGGCTACACCTTC.